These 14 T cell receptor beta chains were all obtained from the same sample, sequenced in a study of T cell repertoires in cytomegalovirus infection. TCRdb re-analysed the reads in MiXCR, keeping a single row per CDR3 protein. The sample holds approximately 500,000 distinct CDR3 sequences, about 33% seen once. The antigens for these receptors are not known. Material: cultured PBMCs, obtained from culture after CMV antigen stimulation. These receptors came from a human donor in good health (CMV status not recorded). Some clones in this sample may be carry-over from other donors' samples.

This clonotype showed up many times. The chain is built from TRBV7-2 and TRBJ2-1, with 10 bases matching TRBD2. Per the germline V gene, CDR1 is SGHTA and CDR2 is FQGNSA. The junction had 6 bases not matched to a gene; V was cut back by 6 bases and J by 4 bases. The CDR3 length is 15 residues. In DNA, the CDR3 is TGTGCCAGCAGTTTGACTAGCGGGCCTTACAATGAGCAGTTCTTC. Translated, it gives CASSLTSGPYNEQFF.

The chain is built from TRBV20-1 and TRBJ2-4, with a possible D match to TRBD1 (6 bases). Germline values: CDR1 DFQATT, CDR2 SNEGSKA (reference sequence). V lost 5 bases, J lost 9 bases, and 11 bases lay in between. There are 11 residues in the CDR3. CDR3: CSAAGAGIQYF. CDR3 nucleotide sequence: TGCAGTGCTGCAGGGGCCGGCATTCAGTACTTC.

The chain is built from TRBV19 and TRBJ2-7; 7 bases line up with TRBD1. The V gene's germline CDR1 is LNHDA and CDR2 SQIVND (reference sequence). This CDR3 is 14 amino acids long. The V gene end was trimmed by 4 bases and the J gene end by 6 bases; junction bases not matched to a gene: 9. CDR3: CASSKQGSLVEQYF. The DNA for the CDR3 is TGTGCCAGTAGTAAACAGGGGTCGCTCGTCGAGCAGTACTTC.

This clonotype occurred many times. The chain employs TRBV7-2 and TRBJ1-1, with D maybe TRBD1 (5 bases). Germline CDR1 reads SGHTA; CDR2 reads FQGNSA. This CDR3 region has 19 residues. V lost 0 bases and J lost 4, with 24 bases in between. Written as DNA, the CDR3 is TGTGCCAGCAGCTTAGCTCTTCCGCAGTTTGGGGGAGAGGGCACTGAAGCTTTCTTT. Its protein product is CASSLALPQFGGEGTEAFF.

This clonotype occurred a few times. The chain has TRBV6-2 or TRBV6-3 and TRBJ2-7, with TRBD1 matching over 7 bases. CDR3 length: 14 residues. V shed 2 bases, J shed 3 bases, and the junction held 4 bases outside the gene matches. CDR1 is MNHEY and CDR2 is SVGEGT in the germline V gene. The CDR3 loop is CASSYGTVIYEQYV. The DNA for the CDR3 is TGTGCCAGCAGTTACGGGACAGTTATCTACGAGCAGTACGTC.

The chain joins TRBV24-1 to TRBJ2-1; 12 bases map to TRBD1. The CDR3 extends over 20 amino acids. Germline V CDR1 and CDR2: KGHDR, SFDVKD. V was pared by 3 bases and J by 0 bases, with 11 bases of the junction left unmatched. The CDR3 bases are TGTGCCACCAGTGATCCTTGGGACAGGGGGCGGCCTAGCTCCTACAATGAGCAGTTCTTC. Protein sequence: CATSDPWDRGRPSSYNEQFF.

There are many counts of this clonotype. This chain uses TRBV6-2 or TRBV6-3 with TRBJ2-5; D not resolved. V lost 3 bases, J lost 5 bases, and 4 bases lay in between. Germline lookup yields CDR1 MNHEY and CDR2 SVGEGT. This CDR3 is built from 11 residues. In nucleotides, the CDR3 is TGTGCCAGCAGTTATTTGGAGACCCAGTACTTC. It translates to CASSYLETQYF.

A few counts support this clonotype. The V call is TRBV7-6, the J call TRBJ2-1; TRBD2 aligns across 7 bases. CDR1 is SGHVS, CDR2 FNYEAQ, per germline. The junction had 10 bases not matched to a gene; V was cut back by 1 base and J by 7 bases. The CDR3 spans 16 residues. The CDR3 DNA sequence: TGTGCCAGCAGCTTAGTTTCCGGGAGGTTGGGGAATGAGCAGTTCTTC. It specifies CASSLVSGRLGNEQFF. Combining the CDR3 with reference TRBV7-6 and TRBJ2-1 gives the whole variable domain GAGVSQSPRYKVTKRGQDVALRCDPISGHVSLYWYRQALGQGPEFLTYFNYEAQQDKSGLPNDRFSAERPEGSISTLTIQRTEQRDSAMYRCASSLVSGRLGNEQFFGPGTRLTVL.

CDR3 sequence: CASSPNDRIQPQHF. CDR3 nucleotides: TGTGCCAGCAGCCCTAATGACAGGATACAGCCCCAGCATTTT. The chain is built from TRBV7-2 and TRBJ1-5; tentatively, D is TRBD1 (6 bases). The CDR3 is 14 amino acids. Trimming left V 5 bases short and J 7 bases short, with 15 bases between. Germline CDR1 SGHTA, CDR2 FQGNSA. Full variable domain (missing parts from reference TRBV7-2 and TRBJ1-5): GAGVSQSPSNKVTEKGKDVELRCDPISGHTALYWYRQSLGQGLEFLIYFQGNSAPDKSGLPSDRFSAERTGGSVSTLTIQRTQQEDSAVYLCASSPNDRIQPQHFGDGTRLSIL.

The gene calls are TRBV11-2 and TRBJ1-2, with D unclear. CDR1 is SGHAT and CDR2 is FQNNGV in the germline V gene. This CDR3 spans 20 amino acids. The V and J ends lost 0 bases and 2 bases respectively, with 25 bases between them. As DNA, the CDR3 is TGTGCCAGCAGCTTAGATAGGGTGGCAGTCCGGGGAGGTATCAACTATGGCTACACCTTC. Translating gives CASSLDRVAVRGGINYGYTF.

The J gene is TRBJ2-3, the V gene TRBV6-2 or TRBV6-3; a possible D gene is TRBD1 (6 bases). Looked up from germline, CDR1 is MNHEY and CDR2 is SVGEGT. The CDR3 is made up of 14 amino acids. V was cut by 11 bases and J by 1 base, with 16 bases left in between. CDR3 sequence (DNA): TGTGCCGGCCGCAGGGGTGGAGGCACAGATACGCAGTATTTT. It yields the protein CAGRRGGGTDTQYF.

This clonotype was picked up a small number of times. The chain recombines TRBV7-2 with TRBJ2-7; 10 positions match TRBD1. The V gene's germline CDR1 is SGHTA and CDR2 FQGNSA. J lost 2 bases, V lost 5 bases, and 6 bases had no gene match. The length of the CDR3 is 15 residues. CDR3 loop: CASSPRTGGAYEQYF. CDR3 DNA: TGTGCCAGCAGCCCCCGGACAGGGGGAGCCTACGAGCAGTACTTC. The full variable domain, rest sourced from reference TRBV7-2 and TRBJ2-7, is GAGVSQSPSNKVTEKGKDVELRCDPISGHTALYWYRQSLGQGLEFLIYFQGNSAPDKSGLPSDRFSAERTGGSVSTLTIQRTQQEDSAVYLCASSPRTGGAYEQYFGPGTRLTVT.

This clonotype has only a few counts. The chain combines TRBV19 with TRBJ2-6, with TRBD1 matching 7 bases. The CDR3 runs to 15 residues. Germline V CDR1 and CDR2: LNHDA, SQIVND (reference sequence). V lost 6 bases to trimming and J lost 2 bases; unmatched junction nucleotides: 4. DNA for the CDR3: TGTGCCAGTAGCACTACAGGGGCTGGGGCCAACGTCCTGACTTTC. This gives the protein CASSTTGAGANVLTF.

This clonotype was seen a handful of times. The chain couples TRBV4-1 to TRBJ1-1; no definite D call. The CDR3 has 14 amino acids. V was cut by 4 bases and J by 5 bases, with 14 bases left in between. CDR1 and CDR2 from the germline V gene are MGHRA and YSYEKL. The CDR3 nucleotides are TGCGCCAGCAGCCCGTCCCAATCTAGGACTGAAGCTTTCTTT. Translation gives CASSPSQSRTEAFF.